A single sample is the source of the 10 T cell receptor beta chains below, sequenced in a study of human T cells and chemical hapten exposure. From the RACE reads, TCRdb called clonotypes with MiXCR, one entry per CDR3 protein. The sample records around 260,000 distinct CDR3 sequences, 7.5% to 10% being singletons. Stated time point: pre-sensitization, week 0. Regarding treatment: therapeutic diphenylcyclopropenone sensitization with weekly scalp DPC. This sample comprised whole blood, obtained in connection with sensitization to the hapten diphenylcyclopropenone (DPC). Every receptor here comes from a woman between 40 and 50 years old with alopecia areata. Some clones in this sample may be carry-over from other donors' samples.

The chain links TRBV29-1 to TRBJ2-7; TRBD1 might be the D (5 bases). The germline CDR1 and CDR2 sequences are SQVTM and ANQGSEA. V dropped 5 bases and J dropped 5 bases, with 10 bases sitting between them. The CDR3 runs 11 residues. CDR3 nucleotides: TGCAGCGTTCACCAGGGCCACGAGCAGTACTTC. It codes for CSVHQGHEQYF.

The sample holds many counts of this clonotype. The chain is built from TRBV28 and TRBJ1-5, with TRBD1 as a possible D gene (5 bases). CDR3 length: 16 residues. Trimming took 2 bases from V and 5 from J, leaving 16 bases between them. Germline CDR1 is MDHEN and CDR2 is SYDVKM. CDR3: CASSLGGRGGHQPQHF. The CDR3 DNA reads TGTGCCAGCAGTTTAGGGGGACGGGGAGGTCATCAGCCCCAGCATTTT.

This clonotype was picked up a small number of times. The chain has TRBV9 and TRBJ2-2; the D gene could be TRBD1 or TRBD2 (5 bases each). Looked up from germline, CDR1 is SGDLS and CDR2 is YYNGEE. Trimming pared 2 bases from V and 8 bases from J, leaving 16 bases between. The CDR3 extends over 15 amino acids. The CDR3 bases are TGTGCCAGCAGCGTGAAAGGGACCCGCTCAGGGGAGCTGTTTTTT. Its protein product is CASSVKGTRSGELFF.

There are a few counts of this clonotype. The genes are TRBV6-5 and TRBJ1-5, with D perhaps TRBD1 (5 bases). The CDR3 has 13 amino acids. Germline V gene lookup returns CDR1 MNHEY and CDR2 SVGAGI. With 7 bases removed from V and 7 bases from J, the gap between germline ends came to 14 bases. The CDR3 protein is CASTPRRDQPQHF. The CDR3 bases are TGTGCCAGCACTCCCCGCCGGGACCAGCCCCAGCATTTT.

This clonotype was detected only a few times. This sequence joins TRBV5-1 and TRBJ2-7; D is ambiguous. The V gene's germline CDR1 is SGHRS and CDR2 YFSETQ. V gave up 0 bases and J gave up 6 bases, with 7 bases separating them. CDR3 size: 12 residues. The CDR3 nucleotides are TGCGCCAGCAGCTTGGAGGCCGGCGAGCAGTACTTC. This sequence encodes CASSLEAGEQYF.

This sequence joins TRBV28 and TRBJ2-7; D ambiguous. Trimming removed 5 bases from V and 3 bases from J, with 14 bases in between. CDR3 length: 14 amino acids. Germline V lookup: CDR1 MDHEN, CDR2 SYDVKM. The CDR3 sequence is CASSVVDGVYEQYF. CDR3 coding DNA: TGTGCCAGCAGTGTGGTGGACGGTGTCTACGAGCAGTACTTC.

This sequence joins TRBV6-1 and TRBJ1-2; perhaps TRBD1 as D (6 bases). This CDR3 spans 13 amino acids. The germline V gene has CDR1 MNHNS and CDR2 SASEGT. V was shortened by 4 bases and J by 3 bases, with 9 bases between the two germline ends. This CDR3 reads CASSGQEDYGYTF. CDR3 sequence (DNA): TGTGCCAGCAGTGGACAGGAGGACTATGGCTACACCTTC.

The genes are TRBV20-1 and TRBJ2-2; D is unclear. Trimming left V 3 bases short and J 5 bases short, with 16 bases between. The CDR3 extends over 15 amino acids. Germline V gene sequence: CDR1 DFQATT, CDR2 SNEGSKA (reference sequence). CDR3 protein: CSARPGSMVTGELFF. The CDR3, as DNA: TGCAGTGCTAGGCCAGGATCTATGGTGACCGGGGAGCTGTTTTTT.

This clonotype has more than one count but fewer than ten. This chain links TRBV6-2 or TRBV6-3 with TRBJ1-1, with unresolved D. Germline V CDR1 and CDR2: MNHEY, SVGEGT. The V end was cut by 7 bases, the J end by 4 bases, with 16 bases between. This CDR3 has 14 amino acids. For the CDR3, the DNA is TGTGCCAGCAAAACTGATTTCACGGGCACTGAAGCTTTCTTT. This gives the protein CASKTDFTGTEAFF.

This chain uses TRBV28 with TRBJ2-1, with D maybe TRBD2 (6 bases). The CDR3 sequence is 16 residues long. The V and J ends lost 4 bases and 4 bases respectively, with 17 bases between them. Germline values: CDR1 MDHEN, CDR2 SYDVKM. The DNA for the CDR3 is TGTGCCAGCAGTTCCTCCGGGACTGGTTTTTACAATGAGCAGTTCTTC. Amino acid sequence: CASSSSGTGFYNEQFF.